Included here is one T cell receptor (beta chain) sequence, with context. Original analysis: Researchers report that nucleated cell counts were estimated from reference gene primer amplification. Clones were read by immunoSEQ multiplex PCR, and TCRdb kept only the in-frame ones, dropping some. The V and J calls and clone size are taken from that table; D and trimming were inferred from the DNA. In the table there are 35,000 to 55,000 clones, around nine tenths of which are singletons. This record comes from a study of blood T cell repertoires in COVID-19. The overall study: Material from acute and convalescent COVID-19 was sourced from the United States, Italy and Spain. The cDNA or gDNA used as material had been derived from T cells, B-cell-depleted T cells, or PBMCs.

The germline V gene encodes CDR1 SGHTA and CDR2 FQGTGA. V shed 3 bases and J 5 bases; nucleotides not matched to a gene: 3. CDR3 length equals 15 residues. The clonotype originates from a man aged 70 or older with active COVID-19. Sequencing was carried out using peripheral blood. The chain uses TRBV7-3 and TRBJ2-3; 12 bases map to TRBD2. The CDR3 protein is CASSLTSGSQDTQYF. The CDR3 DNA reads TGTGCCAGCAGCTTGACTAGCGGGAGTCAAGATACGCAGTATTTT.